The 27 T cell receptor beta chains reported below all come from one sample, sequenced in a study of T cells in Graves' hyperthyroidism and ophthalmopathy. Amplification of TCR beta CDR3 regions was performed using RNA transcripts as template. An initial round of RT-PCR targeting the TCR CDR3 relied on the HTBI primer set. Each CDR3 protein is one row after TCRdb ran MiXCR on the multiplex PCR reads. Of 400,000 to 500,000 distinct CDR3 sequences in the sample, roughly 14% are singletons; the top ten hold 13%. Specimen: blood. The source of these receptors is a man younger than 30 with Graves' ophthalmopathy.

In its sample, this clonotype was seen many times. CDR3: CASSPGLHLHF. Written as DNA, the CDR3 is TGTGCCAGCAGTCCGGGACTCCATCTCCACTTT. This chain links TRBV12-3 or TRBV12-4 with TRBJ1-6, with D possibly matching TRBD1 (5 bases). The CDR3 length is 11 residues. Trimming took off 5 bases at V and 16 bases at J, with 12 bases between the two ends.

Many counts were recorded for this clonotype. J is TRBJ1-2 and V is TRBV6-6, with D uncertain. Per the germline V gene, CDR1 is MNHNY and CDR2 is SVGAGI (reference sequence). CDR3 length: 15 amino acids. Trimming took off 0 bases at V and 4 bases at J, with 12 bases between the two ends. CDR3 loop: CASSYSRENGYGYTF. The CDR3 region has the DNA TGTGCCAGCAGTTACTCTAGGGAAAATGGCTATGGCTACACCTTC.

The table lists this clonotype with many counts. V gene TRBV7-8 combines with J gene TRBJ1-5; TRBD1 matches at 8 bases. In germline, CDR1 is SGHVS, CDR2 FQNEAQ. The CDR3 has 19 amino acids. J lost 6 bases, V lost 1 base, and 17 bases had no gene match. The DNA for the CDR3 is TGTGCCAGCAGCTTAGTTATGACGGCTGGCAGGGGGCTGGGTCAGCCCCAGCATTTT. Translating it yields CASSLVMTAGRGLGQPQHF.

This clonotype was picked up many times. The genes are TRBV12-3 or TRBV12-4 and TRBJ2-3; 8 bases are shared with TRBD2. Unmatched junction bases numbered 6, after V lost 5 bases and J lost 2 bases. This CDR3 has 15 residues. CDR3 nucleotides: TGTGCCAGCAGTCCACAGCGGGAGTACACAGATACGCAGTATTTT. It encodes CASSPQREYTDTQYF.

This clonotype was detected many times. The gene calls are TRBV3-1 and TRBJ2-3; D gene unclear. V shed 0 bases and J shed 2 bases, with 6 bases lying between them. CDR3 size: 14 residues. Germline-derived CDR1 and CDR2 are LGHDT and YNNKEL (reference sequence). The CDR3: CASSQERVTDTQYF. CDR3 nucleotide sequence: TGTGCCAGCAGCCAAGAAAGGGTCACAGATACGCAGTATTTT.

The chain combines TRBV6-5 with TRBJ2-7; D unclear. V lost 0 bases and J lost 5, with 11 bases in between. The CDR3 contains 14 residues. Germline values: CDR1 MNHEY, CDR2 SVGAGI. The CDR3 DNA follows: TGTGCCAGCAGTTACTCGAGATCCCTCCACGAGCAGTACTTC. It translates to CASSYSRSLHEQYF.

This clonotype was found many times. The CDR3 nucleotides read TGCGCCAGCAGCTTGGGAGAGGGGGTGAACACTGAAGCTTTCTTT. Encoded protein: CASSLGEGVNTEAFF. The chain joins TRBV5-1 to TRBJ1-1; tentatively, D is TRBD1 (6 bases). The CDR3 is made up of 15 amino acids. Trimming took off 0 bases at V and 0 bases at J, with 9 bases between the two ends. CDR1 and CDR2 from the germline V gene are SGHRS and YFSETQ.

This clonotype was detected ten times or more. The V gene is TRBV29-1, the J gene TRBJ1-5, with TRBD1 as a possible D gene (6 bases). Germline CDR1 reads SQVTM; CDR2 reads ANQGSEA. V gave up 7 bases and J gave up 5 bases, with 15 bases separating them. The CDR3 totals 13 residues. The CDR3, as DNA: TGCAGCGCCAAGTCAGGGGAATATCAGCCCCAGCATTTT. This sequence encodes CSAKSGEYQPQHF.

The chain employs TRBV6-9 and TRBJ2-2, with TRBD1 matching over 9 bases. The CDR3 is 16 amino acids. CDR1 and CDR2 from the germline V gene are MNHGY and SVAAGI. Trimming cost V 3 bases and J 7 bases; bases outside gene matches: 9. The CDR3 region is CASSYYPGTGIGELFF. The CDR3 nucleotides are TGTGCCAGCAGTTACTACCCCGGGACAGGGATCGGGGAGCTGTTTTTT.

Comments on this clonotype: This may stem from a read error, because a much larger clone lies one nucleotide away. CDR3 sequence reads: CASSRDIGANILTF. CDR3 DNA: TGTGCCAGCAGCAGGGACATTGGGGCCAACATCCTGACTTTC. The chain uses TRBV2 and TRBJ2-6; D is possibly TRBD1 (6 bases). The V gene's germline CDR1 is SNHLY and CDR2 FYNNEI. The CDR3 runs to 14 residues.

Many counts were recorded for this clonotype. The V gene is TRBV5-1, the J gene TRBJ2-3; the D gene is possibly TRBD2 (6 bases). The CDR3 is 16 amino acids. Trimming took 1 base from V and 0 from J, leaving 12 bases between them. Per the germline V gene, CDR1 is SGHRS and CDR2 is YFSETQ. CDR3 DNA sequence: TGCGCCAGCAGCTTGTACGGGGGAGGTAGCACAGATACGCAGTATTTT. It is translated as CASSLYGGGSTDTQYF.

The J gene is TRBJ2-7, the V gene TRBV11-3; 7 bases agree with TRBD1. The CDR3 consists of 16 residues. Germline lookup yields CDR1 SGHNT and CDR2 YENEEA. With V trimmed by 0 bases and J by 2 bases, 7 bases remained unmatched. The DNA of the CDR3 is TGTGCCAGCAGCTTAGATAGGGGGCGACAGCCCTACGAGCAGTACTTC. It is translated as CASSLDRGRQPYEQYF.

The rearrangement joins TRBV20-1 to TRBJ2-3; D could derive from TRBD1 or TRBD2 (5 bases each). Per the germline V gene, CDR1 is DFQATT and CDR2 is SNEGSKA (reference sequence). This CDR3 has 13 amino acids. The V end was cut by 2 bases, the J end by 7 bases, with 13 bases between. This CDR3 is CSARKMGVNTQYF. The CDR3 bases are TGCAGTGCTAGAAAGATGGGGGTGAATACGCAGTATTTT.

This clonotype has at least ten counts. This chain connects TRBV5-1 to TRBJ2-3; 8 nucleotides match TRBD1. V lost 2 bases, J lost 5 bases, and 4 bases stayed unmatched. The CDR3 covers 14 residues. In germline, CDR1 is SGHRS, CDR2 YFSETQ. The CDR3 DNA sequence: TGCGCCAGCAGCTTTCGGACAGGGCTAGATACGCAGTATTTT. Translated, it gives CASSFRTGLDTQYF.

This clonotype was detected ten times or more. V gene TRBV12-3 or TRBV12-4 combines with J gene TRBJ1-2; D is unresolved. The germline V and J ends were trimmed by 7 bases and 8 bases, with 11 bases remaining between them. CDR3 size: 11 residues. In DNA, the CDR3 is TGTGCCAGCAAGGTGGGGTGGGGCTACACCTTC. This sequence encodes CASKVGWGYTF.

This clonotype was found once. This sequence joins TRBV13 and TRBJ2-2; 12 positions agree with TRBD1. The junction had 24 bases not matched to a gene; V was cut back by 1 base and J by 6 bases. There are 23 residues in the CDR3. Per the germline V gene, CDR1 is PRHDT and CDR2 is FYEKMQ (reference sequence). The CDR3 nucleotides are TGTGCCAGCAGCTTAGAGGGGGGACAGGGGGCCCCTCACGACAGGGTCGTTTCCGGGGAGCTGTTTTTT. This encodes CASSLEGGQGAPHDRVVSGELFF. The full variable domain, in which reference TRBV13 and TRBJ2-2 provide the parts outside the CDR3, is AAGVIQSPRHLIKEKRETATLKCYPIPRHDTVYWYQQGPGQDPQFLISFYEKMQSDKGSIPDRFSAQQFSDYHSELNMSSLELGDSALYFCASSLEGGQGAPHDRVVSGELFFGEGSRLTVL.

This clonotype was recorded at least ten times. This chain links TRBV9 with TRBJ2-2; D is uncertain. V lost 0 bases, J lost 3 bases, and 12 bases lay in between. The CDR3 loop spans 16 amino acids. The germline V gene has CDR1 SGDLS and CDR2 YYNGEE. CDR3 nucleotides: TGTGCCAGCAGCGTAGTGGCCACGTCTTACACCGGGGAGCTGTTTTTT. This sequence encodes CASSVVATSYTGELFF.

This clonotype was counted at least ten times. The rearrangement links TRBV10-1 to TRBJ2-5; 10 bases are a match to TRBD2. Germline CDR1 is WNHNN and CDR2 is SYGVQD (reference sequence). V lost 3 bases, J lost 3 bases, and 4 bases stayed unmatched. This CDR3 region has 15 residues. The DNA of the CDR3 is TGCGCCAGCAGTGACCCTAGCGGGAGTGAAGAGACCCAGTACTTC. Protein: CASSDPSGSEETQYF.

The chain is built from TRBV5-1 and TRBJ2-2; 11 bases are shared with TRBD2. Germline CDR1 SGHRS, CDR2 YFSETQ. The V gene end was trimmed by 5 bases and the J gene end by 4 bases; junction bases not matched to a gene: 4. The length of the CDR3 is 15 residues. CDR3 region: CASRDSGRVTGELFF. The CDR3 DNA reads TGCGCCAGCAGAGATAGCGGGAGGGTCACCGGGGAGCTGTTTTTT.

This clonotype was detected only a few times. V usage is TRBV10-2 and J usage is TRBJ1-1, with D unresolved. Germline CDR1 WSHSY, CDR2 SAAADI. V lost 8 bases and J lost 2, with 15 bases in between. The CDR3 extends over 14 amino acids. CDR3 sequence: CASGMNNPNTEAFF. DNA of the CDR3: TGCGCCAGCGGAATGAACAATCCTAACACTGAAGCTTTCTTT.

Comments on this clonotype: The CDR3 carries no conserved terminal phenylalanine or tryptophan, so it likely arises from a read error. The chain combines TRBV29-1 with TRBJ1-1; no reliable D call. Trimming left V 2 bases short and J 0 bases short, with 7 bases between. This CDR3 spans 13 amino acids. The germline CDR1 and CDR2 sequences are SQVTM and ANQGSEA. For the CDR3, the DNA is TGCAGCGTTGAAAGTCAGGTGAACACTGAAGCTTTCTCT. The encoded protein is CSVESQVNTEAFS.

This clonotype was counted many times. This chain links TRBV30 with TRBJ1-4; D unresolved. The CDR3 consists of 10 residues. CDR1 is GTSNPN, CDR2 SVGIG, per germline (reference sequence). The V and J ends lost 2 bases and 7 bases respectively, with 2 bases between them. The CDR3 sequence is CAWSREKLFF. CDR3 DNA sequence: TGTGCCTGGAGTCGTGAAAAACTGTTTTTT.

The V gene is TRBV7-6, the J gene TRBJ2-5; 10 nucleotides agree with TRBD1. This CDR3 spans 15 amino acids. V lost 6 bases to trimming and J lost 6 bases; unmatched junction nucleotides: 10. Germline V lookup: CDR1 SGHVS, CDR2 FNYEAQ. This chain's CDR3 is CASSSRDRGTQTQYF. The CDR3 DNA reads TGTGCCAGCAGTTCCCGGGACAGGGGAACACAGACCCAGTACTTC. The variable domain in full, completed from reference TRBV7-6 and TRBJ2-5, reads GAGVSQSPRYKVTKRGQDVALRCDPISGHVSLYWYRQALGQGPEFLTYFNYEAQQDKSGLPNDRFSAERPEGSISTLTIQRTEQRDSAMYRCASSSRDRGTQTQYFGPGTRLLVL.

The CDR3 DNA follows: TGTGCCAGCAGCCACCTAGGTGGTGAGCAGTTCTTC. It encodes CASSHLGGEQFF. The V and J genes are TRBV5-5 and TRBJ2-1; D is uncertain. Between the trimmed V and J ends, which lost 4 bases and 9 bases, there was a span of 11 bases. Germline V CDR1 and CDR2: SGHKS, YYEKEE (reference sequence). This CDR3 contains 12 residues.

The V gene is TRBV3-1, the J gene TRBJ2-4; D not certain. The CDR3 is made up of 15 amino acids. V dropped 0 bases and J dropped 7 bases, with 13 bases sitting between them. CDR1 LGHDT and CDR2 YNNKEL come from the germline V gene (reference sequence). The CDR3 region has the DNA TGTGCCAGCAGCCAAGAACAGTGGTCCCGGAACATTCAGTACTTC. Amino acids: CASSQEQWSRNIQYF.

This clonotype was observed at least ten times. The chain combines TRBV6-5 with TRBJ2-1; D not certain. V was clipped by 2 bases and J by 0 bases, with 5 bases between them. The CDR3 has 14 amino acids. Germline CDR1 MNHEY, CDR2 SVGAGI. The CDR3 DNA sequence: TGTGCCAGCAGTTACGTTCCCTCCTACAATGAGCAGTTCTTC. Amino acid sequence: CASSYVPSYNEQFF.

This clonotype showed up many times. The chain carries TRBV6-5 and TRBJ2-3; TRBD2 matches 7 bases. J was trimmed by 2 bases and V by 2 bases; bases with no gene match: 7. This CDR3 contains 16 residues. Germline V CDR1 and CDR2: MNHEY, SVGAGI. CDR3 sequence (DNA): TGTGCCAGCAGTTACACACTAGCGCCAACCACAGATACGCAGTATTTT. It is translated as CASSYTLAPTTDTQYF.